This T cell receptor (beta chain) emerged from a study of T cell responses to AZD1222 COVID-19 vaccine. General study points: Clonal diversity was possibly underestimated, and the donors were mostly white British, with more females. Spike-spanning, vaccine-associated CD4 TCRs were dominant at 160-218 and 743-854. A rise in Spike-specific TCR breadth and depth followed two AZD1222 doses.

Both about-4-week and about-12-week second-dose recipients were combined. Assay used: immunoSEQ multiplex PCR; TCRdb lists only in-frame clones, some missing. The sample carries about 150,000 clones, about 90% recorded once. J lost 2 bases, V lost 5 bases, and 6 bases had no gene match. CDR1 is SGHRS, CDR2 YFSETQ, per germline. CDR3 size: 14 residues. About this clone: Its antigen is not known.

The receptor comes from an adult who received the AZD1222 COVID-19 vaccine. Sequenced material: peripheral blood, taken 28 days after the second AZD1222 dose. The gene calls are TRBV5-1 and TRBJ1-2; 7 bases line up with TRBD1. The DNA of the CDR3 is TGCGCCAGCAGGGGTGAGGGGGCGAACTATGGCTACACCTTC. This sequence encodes CASRGEGANYGYTF.